Shown below are 5 T cell receptor beta chains from a single sample sequenced in a study of blood T cell repertoires in COVID-19. Here immunoSEQ multiplex PCR was the method, and the copy in TCRdb shows in-frame clones only, minus some. Of under 250,000 clones detected, around four fifths appear once; the ten largest clones hold around 6.8%. The specimen sequenced was peripheral blood. These receptor sequences come from a woman aged 55-70 years with active or convalescent COVID-19.

Comment on this clone: The junction does not match germline at one end; this may be a read error. CDR3 sequence (DNA): TGTGCCAGCAGCGAAGGACTAGCGGCCCACACAGATACGCAGTATTTT. This codes for CASSEGLAAHTDTQYF. The chain is built from TRBV6-1 and TRBJ2-3; 10 positions agree with TRBD2. The CDR3 is made up of 16 amino acids. CDR1 is MNHNS, CDR2 SASEGT, per germline.

J is TRBJ1-2 and V is TRBV27, with TRBD1 matching 8 bases. Trimming removed 3 bases from V and 5 bases from J; junction bases left unmatched: 5. Germline V lookup: CDR1 MNHEY, CDR2 SMNVEV (reference sequence). CDR3 length: 14 residues. CDR3 nucleotide sequence: TGTGCCAGCAGTTTTCAGGGGGCTGGGTATGGCTACACCTTC. It specifies CASSFQGAGYGYTF.

In this sample, this clone turned up a few times. The chain combines TRBV7-9 with TRBJ2-2; 7 nucleotides agree with TRBD1. J was trimmed by 3 bases and V by 5 bases; bases with no gene match: 6. Germline V lookup: CDR1 SEHNR, CDR2 FQNEAQ (reference sequence). CDR3 size: 15 residues. The CDR3 sequence is CASSRQGADTGELFF. In DNA form, the CDR3 reads TGTGCCAGCAGCCGACAGGGCGCGGACACCGGGGAGCTGTTTTTT.

The sample holds one count of this clone. This chain uses TRBV5-1 with TRBJ2-3, with TRBD2 matching over 7 bases. J lost 3 bases, V lost 0 bases, and 4 bases had no gene match. Germline V gene lookup returns CDR1 SGHRS and CDR2 YFSETQ. This CDR3 has 15 amino acids. The CDR3 sequence is CASSLVVGGTDTQYF. In DNA, the CDR3 is TGCGCCAGCAGCTTGGTCGTGGGAGGGACAGATACGCAGTATTTT.

The rearrangement uses TRBV7-9 and TRBJ2-1, with 7 bases fitting TRBD1. The CDR3 sequence is 13 residues long. Losses at the gene ends were 2 bases for V and 7 bases for J; bases not matched to a gene: 2. Germline V lookup: CDR1 SEHNR, CDR2 FQNEAQ (reference sequence). CDR3 sequence reads: CASSLTGANEQFF. As DNA, the CDR3 is TGTGCCAGCAGCTTAACAGGGGCTAATGAGCAGTTCTTC. Complete variable domain (other parts from reference TRBV7-9 and TRBJ2-1): DTGVSQNPRHKITKRGQNVTFRCDPISEHNRLYWYRQTLGQGPEFLTYFQNEAQLEKSRLLSDRFSAERPKGSFSTLEIQRTEQGDSAMYLCASSLTGANEQFFGPGTRLTVL.